The 4 T cell receptor beta chains listed next were all sequenced from one sample in a study of cytomegalovirus exposure and HLA in healthy donors. This table comes from immunoSEQ multiplex PCR, and its TCRdb copy is limited to in-frame clones, with some not included. This table holds 150,000 to 200,000 clones, roughly 88% found once. Sequenced material: PBMCs. The receptors stem from a woman aged 25 to 39 in good health and CMV-seropositive.

The rearrangement uses TRBV7-9 and TRBJ1-5; D uncertain. Germline loops: CDR1 SEHNR, CDR2 FQNEAQ (reference sequence). This CDR3 spans 14 amino acids. Trimming left V 3 bases short and J 3 bases short, with 9 bases between. The CDR3 here is CASSFPGYNQPQHF. The CDR3 DNA sequence: TGTGCCAGCAGCTTTCCAGGTTACAATCAGCCCCAGCATTTT.

This chain joins TRBV20-1 and TRBJ1-2; D is unclear. Trimming cost V 5 bases and J 2 bases, with 6 bases left between them. This CDR3 region has 11 residues. Per germline, CDR1 DFQATT and CDR2 SNEGSKA (reference sequence). The CDR3 sequence: CSAWQNYGYTF. The CDR3 coding sequence is TGCAGTGCTTGGCAGAACTATGGCTACACCTTC.

The rearrangement uses TRBV6-1 and TRBJ2-5, with D perhaps matching TRBD1 (6 bases). Trimming left V 5 bases short and J 1 base short, with 14 bases between. The CDR3 sequence is 15 residues long. Germline values: CDR1 MNHNS, CDR2 SASEGT. CDR3 sequence (DNA): TGTGCCAGCAGTAAACCCCCGGACAGCCAAGAGACCCAGTACTTC. Encoded protein: CASSKPPDSQETQYF.

The chain recombines TRBV6-1 with TRBJ2-7; no clear D. The germline gives CDR1 MNHNS, CDR2 SASEGT. Trimming took 8 bases from V and 2 from J, leaving 10 bases between them. The CDR3 covers 12 residues. The CDR3 DNA reads TGTGCCAGCTTAGCCGAAACCTACGAGCAGTACTTC. Translated: CASLAETYEQYF.